This T cell receptor (beta chain) emerged from a study of OX40 agonist ivuxolimab in advanced cancers. Germline V CDR1 and CDR2: MNHNY, SVGAGI (reference sequence). J gave up 3 bases and V 2 bases, and 0 bases lay outside the gene matches. There are 13 residues in the CDR3. Clones were sequenced by immunoSEQ multiplex PCR, and TCRdb holds only the in-frame ones, with some missing. Here the sample spans tens of thousands of clones, 91% being singletons. This clone appeared once. The chain joins TRBV6-6 to TRBJ2-7, with 8 bases matching TRBD1. The input for sequencing was CD4+ or CD8+ T cells sorted from blood, taken in a trial of the OX40 agonist ivuxolimab. This receptor was obtained from an adult with an advanced solid tumor such as melanoma, head and neck, liver or kidney cancer. CDR3 sequence: CASSYGTGYEQYF. In DNA form, the CDR3 reads TGTGCCAGCAGTTACGGGACAGGCTACGAGCAGTACTTC.